The subject of this entry is one TCR beta chain. One end of the junction fails to match germline, which may point to a read error. The CDR3 spans 13 residues. The germline gives CDR1 SGHAT, CDR2 FQDESV (reference sequence). This sample is drawn from a study of tumor-infiltrating lymphocytes in primary liver carcinoma. A constant-region primer primed TCR beta cDNA synthesis from 500 ng of total RNA. Three nested multiplex PCR rounds, a slightly modified ARM-PCR, produced the libraries for TCR beta. It was with TRBV1-TRBV30 forward primers and a C-beta reverse primer that the first two PCR rounds were run, at roughly 10 cycles each. A single record per CDR3 protein comes from TCRdb applying MiXCR to the multiplex PCR reads. The sample includes roughly 91,000 distinct CDR3 sequences, roughly 69% seen only once; the top ten take roughly 10%. The study co-extracted DNA and RNA from roughly 20-30 mg of unsorted bulk tissue. Over 75% of the cells were viable tumor cells in every tumor sample.

This receptor was taken from an older woman with primary liver carcinoma and hepatitis B virus infection. V gene TRBV11-1 combines with J gene TRBJ2-5; the D is unclear. The specimen was liver tumor tissue from sampling region 5. The subset is: tumor region T5, tumor centre. Written as DNA, the CDR3 is TGTGTCAGCAGCATACAGTACCAAGAGACCCAGTACTTC. As protein: CVSSIQYQETQYF.